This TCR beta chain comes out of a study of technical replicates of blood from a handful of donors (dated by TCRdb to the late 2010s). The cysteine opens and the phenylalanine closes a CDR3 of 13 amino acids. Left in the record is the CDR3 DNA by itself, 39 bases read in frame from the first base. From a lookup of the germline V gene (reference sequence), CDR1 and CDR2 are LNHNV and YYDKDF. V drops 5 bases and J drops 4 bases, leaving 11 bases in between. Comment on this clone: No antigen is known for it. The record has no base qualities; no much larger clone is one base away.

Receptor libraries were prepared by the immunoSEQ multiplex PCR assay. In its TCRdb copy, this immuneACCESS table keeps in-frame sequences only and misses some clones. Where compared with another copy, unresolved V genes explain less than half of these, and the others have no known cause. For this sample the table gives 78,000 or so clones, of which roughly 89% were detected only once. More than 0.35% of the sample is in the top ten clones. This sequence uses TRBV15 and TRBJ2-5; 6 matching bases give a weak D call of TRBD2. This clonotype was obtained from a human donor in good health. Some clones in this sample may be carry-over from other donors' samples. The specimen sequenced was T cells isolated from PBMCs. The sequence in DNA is TGTGCCACCAGCGAGCGGGTAGGAGAGACCCAGTACTTC. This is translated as CATSERVGETQYF.